This TCR beta chain came from a study of OX40 agonist ivuxolimab in advanced cancers. Turning to the overall study: Ivuxolimab was a fully human IgG2 agonistic monoclonal antibody targeting the costimulatory receptor OX40 (CD134). The paper describes the monotherapy dose-escalation part (N of about 47 patients) of the phase I trial of ivuxolimab. Patients were allowed to have had prior anti-PD-1, anti-PD-L1 or anti-CTLA-4 therapy, and approximately 40% of the dose-escalation patients had been treated with checkpoint inhibitors. Among the 50 to 55 dose-escalation patients, around 19 had hepatocellular carcinoma, 15 or so melanoma, 9 renal cell carcinoma and 9 head and neck cancer. A male proportion of under 85% and a mean age of roughly 55 years, ranging from 23 to 79, were recorded for the dose-escalation cohort. Three dose-escalation patients achieved partial responses, one with hepatocellular carcinoma and two with cutaneous melanoma. Intravenous ivuxolimab was administered to patients every 2 weeks at six dose levels: 0.01, 0.1, 0.3, 1.5, 3 and 10 mg/kg. The point of sequencing TCRbeta in the periphery was to test whether ivuxolimab changed TCR sequence diversity and drove clonal T-cell expansion.

To sequence the TCRbeta CDR3 region, genomic DNA was isolated from the sorted cells. The immunoSEQ Assay was used for sequencing of TCRbeta CDR3 regions. TCRdb mirrors the immuneACCESS table, restricted to in-frame sequences. Some clones are absent from its copies; in checked studies, under half trace to an unresolved V gene, and the reason for the others is unknown. Recorded for this sample are roughly 76,000 clones; almost 85% of them occurred a single time. The ten most abundant clones make up approximately 25% of the sample. As concerns this clone: Its specific antigen is unknown. The record has no base qualities; no much larger clone is one base away.

Patients with a history of autoimmune disease or receiving systemic immunosuppression were excluded from the trial. In every dose cohort, peripheral blood was drawn for TCR sequencing at baseline, cycle 4 day 1, and cycle 7 day 1. Samples came from an open-label, multicenter, first-in-human phase I dose-escalation trial of ivuxolimab. Adults with locally advanced or metastatic melanoma, renal cell, hepatocellular, or head and neck squamous cell carcinoma were enrolled in the trial. CD4+ and CD8+ T cells were sorted separately from peripheral blood before TCR sequencing. Results and caveats for the whole study, not just this receptor: Low levels of normalized T-cell clonal expansion were also seen in some nonresponding patients. The antigen specificity of the clonally expanded peripheral T cells was not determined. At doses of 0.1 to 3.0 mg/kg, clonal expansion of both CD4+ and CD8+ blood T cells was observed from baseline to week 6. After ivuxolimab, CD8+ T cells had more expanded clones than CD4+ T cells on average. In partial responders in the 0.1-3.0 mg/kg groups, normalized peripheral clonal expansion was found to be among the lowest, especially among CD8+ T cells.

The CDR3 runs 13 residues from the cysteine to the phenylalanine. The DNA shown is the 39-base CDR3, in frame from base 1. V gives up 11 bases and J gives up 6 bases, and the segment between their germline ends measures 18 bases. The germline V gene encodes CDR1 ENHRY and CDR2 SYGVKD. The source of this sequence is an adult with an advanced solid tumor such as melanoma, head and neck, liver or kidney cancer. This chain is built from TRBV10-3 and TRBJ2-3; the D gene is perhaps TRBD2, from 6 matching bases. This material consisted of CD4+ or CD8+ T cells sorted from blood, taken in a trial of the OX40 agonist ivuxolimab. The bases are TGTGCCGCCACGGGAGATAGTTTGGATACGCAGTATTTT. This codes for CAATGDSLDTQYF.